These 28 T cell receptor beta chains share one sample of origin, sequenced in a study of cytomegalovirus exposure and HLA in healthy donors (dated by TCRdb to the late 2010s). Library creation used the immunoSEQ multiplex PCR assay. A mixture of 60 forward primers for TCR Vbeta segments and 13 reverse primers for TCR Jbeta segments was used in the multiplex PCR. What TCRdb holds here is the immuneACCESS table cut down to in-frame rearrangements. Part of the clones is not present; checked against another copy, under half of the missing clones reflect an unresolved V gene, and the others are unexplained. The sample includes more than 150,000 clones, with approximately 82% observed a single time. 0.95% to 1.5% of the sample rests with the top ten. The material sequenced was PBMCs. These receptor sequences come from a girl aged 2 to 10 in good health and CMV-seropositive.

This clone was seen only a few times. The DNA for the CDR3 is TGTGCCAGCAGCGGGACAGGGGGCCTCCATGGCTACACCTTC. Encoded protein: CASSGTGGLHGYTF. The J gene is TRBJ1-2, the V gene TRBV9; 11 bases are a match to TRBD1. This CDR3 contains 14 residues. J was trimmed by 6 bases and V by 3 bases; bases with no gene match: 4. The germline CDR1 and CDR2 sequences are SGDLS and YYNGEE.

The chain is built from TRBV4-1 and TRBJ2-1, with D possibly matching TRBD1 (6 bases). This CDR3 spans 14 amino acids. The V end was cut by 0 bases, the J end by 9 bases, with 12 bases between. Germline assignment: CDR1 MGHRA and CDR2 YSYEKL. The CDR3 nucleotides are TGCGCCAGCAGCCAAGAGATAGACAGGCTTGAGCAGTTCTTC. It is translated as CASSQEIDRLEQFF.

The chain employs TRBV11-3 and TRBJ2-1; D is perhaps TRBD2 (7 bases). CDR3 length: 16 residues. Trimming left V 2 bases short and J 4 bases short, with 15 bases between. Germline V gene lookup returns CDR1 SGHNT and CDR2 YENEEA. CDR3 DNA: TGTGCCAGCAGCTTAAAGGGGGACTACCCTTACAATGAGCAGTTCTTC. Translated, it gives CASSLKGDYPYNEQFF.

The V and J genes are TRBV4-1 and TRBJ1-3; D ambiguous. V was cut by 1 base and J by 2 bases, with 9 bases left in between. There are 15 residues in the CDR3. Germline V gene sequence: CDR1 MGHRA, CDR2 YSYEKL. CDR3 DNA: TGCGCCAGCAGCCAAGGAGGGAGAGCTGGAAACACCATATATTTT. Encoded protein: CASSQGGRAGNTIYF.

The rearrangement links TRBV11-3 to TRBJ2-1; weak D call: TRBD2 (5 bases). This CDR3 is 14 amino acids long. V was pared by 8 bases and J by 8 bases, with 19 bases between. Germline lookup yields CDR1 SGHNT and CDR2 YENEEA. CDR3 amino acids: CASGRLKDGDEQFF. CDR3 DNA: TGTGCCAGCGGCAGGTTGAAGGACGGGGATGAGCAGTTCTTC.

Only one count was recorded for this clone. The V call is TRBV28, the J call TRBJ2-7; TRBD2 agrees at 14 bases. Germline assignment: CDR1 MDHEN and CDR2 SYDVKM. V trimming: 5 bases; J trimming: 7 bases; junction bases outside the gene matches: 7. CDR3 length: 15 amino acids. CDR3 bases: TGTGCCAGCAGTCCCGGGACTAGCGGGGGAGGAGAGCAGTACTTC. Translated, it gives CASSPGTSGGGEQYF.

J is TRBJ1-2 and V is TRBV19; a possible D gene is TRBD1 (5 bases). Germline V lookup: CDR1 LNHDA, CDR2 SQIVND (reference sequence). The CDR3 runs 15 residues. Between the trimmed V and J ends, which lost 3 bases and 2 bases, there was a span of 13 bases. CDR3 residues: CASSMGQVRNYGYTF. The CDR3 DNA follows: TGTGCCAGTAGTATGGGGCAGGTGAGGAACTATGGCTACACCTTC.

A remark on this clone: Germline is not matched at one junction end, which may reflect a read error. This rearrangement joins TRBV20-1 to TRBJ2-3, with TRBD2 as a possible D gene (6 bases). This CDR3 is built from 11 residues. The germline V gene has CDR1 DFQATT and CDR2 SNEGSKA (reference sequence). The CDR3 DNA sequence: TGTAGTGCGGTGGAGGGTGATACGCAGTATTTT. It translates to CSAVEGDTQYF.

This clone was recorded only once. The rearrangement joins TRBV6-6 to TRBJ2-7; 11 bases map to TRBD2. Trimming cost V 6 bases and J 1 base; bases outside gene matches: 5. The CDR3 extends over 15 amino acids. Germline V gives CDR1 MNHNY, CDR2 SVGAGI (reference sequence). CDR3 sequence: CASRSSGGGSYEQYF. The CDR3 DNA follows: TGTGCCAGCAGGAGTAGCGGGGGGGGATCCTACGAGCAGTACTTC.

The chain joins TRBV6-1 to TRBJ2-1; 11 nucleotides agree with TRBD2. The CDR3 has 16 amino acids. Per germline, CDR1 MNHNS and CDR2 SASEGT. Germline trimming cut 4 bases from V and 4 bases from J; bases unmatched to any gene: 6. As DNA, the CDR3 is TGTGCCAGCAGTGTCACTAGCGGGAGTCTTTACAATGAGCAGTTCTTC. This translates into CASSVTSGSLYNEQFF.

The chain carries TRBV6-1 and TRBJ2-7, with TRBD2 matching over 8 bases. This CDR3 has 12 residues. The V segment lost 4 bases and the J segment 5 bases; nucleotides outside the gene matches: 1. Germline V lookup: CDR1 MNHNS, CDR2 SASEGT. For the CDR3, the DNA is TGTGCCAGCAGTGCGGGAGGGAACGAGCAGTACTTC. It translates to CASSAGGNEQYF.

In DNA, the CDR3 is TGTGCCAGCAGCAATAGCGGGAGTTCCTCCTACGAGCAGTACTTC. Translation: CASSNSGSSSYEQYF. This rearrangement joins TRBV7-2 to TRBJ2-7; 9 bases are a match to TRBD2. Losses at the gene ends were 5 bases for V and 0 bases for J; bases not matched to a gene: 5. The length of the CDR3 is 15 residues. Germline V lookup: CDR1 SGHTA, CDR2 FQGNSA.

This sequence joins TRBV11-3 and TRBJ2-7, with no clear D. CDR1 is SGHNT, CDR2 YENEEA, per germline. This CDR3 spans 17 amino acids. V dropped 1 base and J dropped 1 base, with 17 bases sitting between them. This CDR3 is CASSLVQYDTSSYEQYF. CDR3 coding DNA: TGTGCCAGCAGCTTAGTACAGTACGATACTTCATCCTACGAGCAGTACTTC.

The chain carries TRBV5-1 and TRBJ2-2, with D possibly TRBD1 on 6 matching bases. The CDR3 covers 14 residues. Germline V gene sequence: CDR1 SGHRS, CDR2 YFSETQ. Deletions cut 6 bases from V and 1 base from J, with 10 bases between. CDR3 loop: CASTYRVNTGELFF. In nucleotides, the CDR3 is TGCGCCAGCACTTACAGGGTGAACACCGGGGAGCTGTTTTTT. Based on the CDR3 plus reference TRBV5-1 and TRBJ2-2, the full variable domain is KAGVTQTPRYLIKTRGQQVTLSCSPISGHRSVSWYQQTPGQGLQFLFEYFSETQRNKGNFPGRFSGRQFSNSRSEMNVSTLELGDSALYLCASTYRVNTGELFFGEGSRLTVL.

This sequence joins TRBV19 and TRBJ1-1; tentatively, D is TRBD1 (5 bases). Germline V gives CDR1 LNHDA, CDR2 SQIVND (reference sequence). V lost 5 bases, J lost 4 bases, and 14 bases lay in between. The CDR3 runs 14 residues. The DNA of the CDR3 is TGTGCCAGTAGTTTCGGGGAGGGGACCACTGAAGCTTTCTTT. It specifies CASSFGEGTTEAFF.

This clone has just a few counts. The chain employs TRBV7-9 and TRBJ2-5, with 8 positions matching TRBD2. Per the germline V gene, CDR1 is SEHNR and CDR2 is FQNEAQ (reference sequence). This CDR3 has 16 amino acids. After removal of 2 bases from V and 4 bases from J, the junction contained 9 bases not matched to a gene. CDR3 coding DNA: TGTGCCAGCAGCTTATCTCCGGGAGGGAGGCGAGAGACCCAGTACTTC. It codes for CASSLSPGGRRETQYF.

This chain links TRBV19 with TRBJ2-7, with 9 nucleotides matching TRBD2. V gave up 5 bases and J gave up 2 bases; unmatched junction bases: 4. From germline, CDR1 is LNHDA and CDR2 SQIVND (reference sequence). This CDR3 contains 14 residues. The CDR3 DNA reads TGTGCCAGTAGTGGCACTAGCGGGCCCTACGAGCAGTACTTC. Its translation: CASSGTSGPYEQYF.

The chain joins TRBV4-1 to TRBJ1-2; D gene unclear. With 4 bases removed from V and 5 bases from J, the gap between germline ends came to 17 bases. Looked up from germline, CDR1 is MGHRA and CDR2 is YSYEKL. This CDR3 is 15 amino acids long. The CDR3 nucleotides are TGCGCCAGCAGCCCCGAGGTTGGCCTTCGGTATGGCTACACCTTC. This encodes CASSPEVGLRYGYTF.

The chain employs TRBV7-3 and TRBJ1-1; D possibly corresponds to TRBD1 (5 bases). The CDR3 length is 17 residues. The V gene lost 3 bases and the J gene lost 1 base, with 18 bases spanning the gap. The germline V gene has CDR1 SGHTA and CDR2 FQGTGA. The CDR3 bases are TGTGCCAGCAGCTTTTTGATGACAGAGGTTCCGAACACTGAAGCTTTCTTT. It is translated as CASSFLMTEVPNTEAFF. Complete variable domain (other parts from reference TRBV7-3 and TRBJ1-1): GAGVSQTPSNKVTEKGKYVELRCDPISGHTALYWYRQSLGQGPEFLIYFQGTGAADDSGLPNDRFFAVRPEGSVSTLKIQRTERGDSAVYLCASSFLMTEVPNTEAFFGQGTRLTVV.

The table lists this clone with a few counts. This rearrangement joins TRBV30 to TRBJ1-4, with 7 bases matching TRBD1. J was trimmed by 12 bases and V by 5 bases; bases with no gene match: 9. Germline-derived CDR1 and CDR2 are GTSNPN and SVGIG (reference sequence). There are 12 residues in the CDR3. For the CDR3, the DNA is TGTGCCTGGCTGGGACTAGGGGGCGAACTGTTTTTT. Translated, it gives CAWLGLGGELFF.

This chain links TRBV28 with TRBJ2-2; a weak D match, TRBD2 (7 bases). The germline gives CDR1 MDHEN, CDR2 SYDVKM. The CDR3 spans 14 residues. Trimming stripped 6 bases from V and 8 bases from J, with 16 bases between. The CDR3 nucleotides read TGTGCCAGCAGAAGGGGGGGAGGTAAAGGGGAGCTGTTTTTT. Its translation is CASRRGGGKGELFF. Full variable domain (missing parts from reference TRBV28 and TRBJ2-2): DVKVTQSSRYLVKRTGEKVFLECVQDMDHENMFWYRQDPGLGLRLIYFSYDVKMKEKGDIPEGYSVSREKKERFSLILESASTNQTSMYLCASRRGGGKGELFFGEGSRLTVL.

V usage is TRBV10-3 and J usage is TRBJ2-1, with D hard to call. The CDR3 extends over 15 amino acids. V lost 2 bases and J 4 bases, leaving 12 bases between the germline ends. The germline V gene has CDR1 ENHRY and CDR2 SYGVKD. CDR3 sequence: CAISEGGTPYNEQFF. The CDR3 DNA reads as TGTGCCATCAGTGAGGGTGGCACCCCATACAATGAGCAGTTCTTC.

The V and J genes are TRBV10-1 and TRBJ1-6, with TRBD1 as a possible D gene (6 bases). The length of the CDR3 is 16 residues. Per the germline V gene, CDR1 is WNHNN and CDR2 is SYGVQD (reference sequence). V lost 5 bases, J lost 0 bases, and 11 bases lay in between. This CDR3 reads CASSYTGFSYNSPLHF. Here the CDR3 DNA reads TGCGCCAGCAGTTATACAGGGTTCTCCTATAATTCACCCCTCCACTTT.

The chain links TRBV30 to TRBJ1-3; a possible D gene is TRBD1 (5 bases). Trimming left V 0 bases short and J 3 bases short, with 12 bases between. Germline CDR1 is GTSNPN and CDR2 is SVGIG (reference sequence). The CDR3 spans 15 residues. The CDR3 nucleotides read TGTGCCTGGAGTGTACGAGCCAGGGTTGGAAACACCATATATTTT. Protein product: CAWSVRARVGNTIYF.

The V call is TRBV9, the J call TRBJ2-3, with a possible D match to TRBD1 (6 bases). Germline V lookup: CDR1 SGDLS, CDR2 YYNGEE. V lost 2 bases and J lost 3, with 7 bases in between. The CDR3 consists of 13 residues. Here the CDR3 reads CASSVDRTDTQYF. CDR3 DNA: TGTGCCAGCAGCGTGGACAGAACAGATACGCAGTATTTT.

J is TRBJ2-3 and V is TRBV6-1; 13 bases agree with TRBD2. V shed 4 bases, J shed 3 bases, and the junction held 1 base outside the gene matches. The CDR3 runs to 15 residues. Germline CDR1 is MNHNS and CDR2 is SASEGT. The CDR3 loop reads CASSVTSGGTDTQYF. The CDR3 region has the DNA TGTGCCAGCAGTGTGACTAGCGGGGGGACAGATACGCAGTATTTT.

J is TRBJ2-3 and V is TRBV6-1; 14 bases map to TRBD2. The germline V gene encodes CDR1 MNHNS and CDR2 SASEGT. The CDR3 length is 15 residues. The V and J ends lost 3 bases and 4 bases, in that order; junction bases with no gene match: 0. The CDR3 loop reads CASSETSGGADTQYF. The CDR3 coding sequence is TGTGCCAGCAGTGAGACTAGCGGGGGGGCAGATACGCAGTATTTT.

The chain's CDR3 is CAWSVTGRQPQHF. The CDR3 nucleotides are TGTGCCTGGAGTGTAACTGGGCGTCAGCCCCAGCATTTT. The chain links TRBV30 to TRBJ1-5; D gene ambiguous. The germline V gene encodes CDR1 GTSNPN and CDR2 SVGIG (reference sequence). CDR3 size: 13 residues. The V end was cut by 0 bases, the J end by 6 bases, with 9 bases between.